This T cell receptor beta chain was documented in a study of glioma-infiltrating T cells after dendritic cell vaccination. Notes on the study in general: Higher pretreatment TIL content predicted longer progression-free time and survival.

The CDR3 contains 16 residues. V was cut by 4 bases and J by 0 bases, with 12 bases left in between. CDR1 is MGHRA and CDR2 is YSYEKL in the germline V gene. Concerning this clone itself: The antigen is unknown.

Assay: immunoSEQ multiplex PCR; the TCRdb copy retains only in-frame clones and omits some. The table includes tens of thousands of clones, roughly 87% detected once. Selection required adequate fresh-frozen tumor tissue plus more than two years' survival data. Material: blood, obtained before dendritic cell vaccination. The sequence came from a human donor with glioblastoma. The chain has TRBV4-1 and TRBJ1-4, with a tentative D call TRBD1 (5 bases). The CDR3 protein is CASSLHGGTTNEKLFF. Written as DNA, the CDR3 is TGCGCCAGCAGCCTGCACGGGGGAACAACTAATGAAAAACTGTTTTTT.